Below, 2 T cell receptor beta chains from the same sample are listed, as sequenced in a study of CD8 T cells in ankylosing spondylitis. TCRdb re-analysed the 5' RACE reads in MiXCR, keeping a single row per CDR3 protein. The data hold under 300,000 distinct CDR3 sequences, with about 10% observed a single time. The sample comprised blood, either unsorted or a sorted T cell fraction (not recorded which). These receptors were taken from a male donor with ankylosing spondylitis or in good health (not recorded which).

This clonotype was seen only a few times. The rearrangement joins TRBV9 to TRBJ2-7; 9 nucleotides align to TRBD2. The CDR3 is made up of 15 amino acids. CDR1 SGDLS and CDR2 YYNGEE come from the germline V gene. With 3 bases clipped from V and 4 bases from J, the junction kept 8 bases outside the gene matches. Here the CDR3 reads CASSEGSGGLYEQYF. The CDR3 DNA follows: TGTGCCAGCAGCGAGGGTAGCGGGGGATTATACGAGCAGTACTTC.

The table lists this clonotype with many counts. This rearrangement joins TRBV5-1 to TRBJ2-3; D is unresolved. This CDR3 is 13 amino acids long. Germline V gene lookup returns CDR1 SGHRS and CDR2 YFSETQ. With 0 bases removed from V and 5 bases from J, the gap between germline ends came to 7 bases. CDR3 amino acids: CASSLGVIDTQYF. The CDR3, as DNA: TGCGCCAGCAGCTTGGGGGTTATAGATACGCAGTATTTT.